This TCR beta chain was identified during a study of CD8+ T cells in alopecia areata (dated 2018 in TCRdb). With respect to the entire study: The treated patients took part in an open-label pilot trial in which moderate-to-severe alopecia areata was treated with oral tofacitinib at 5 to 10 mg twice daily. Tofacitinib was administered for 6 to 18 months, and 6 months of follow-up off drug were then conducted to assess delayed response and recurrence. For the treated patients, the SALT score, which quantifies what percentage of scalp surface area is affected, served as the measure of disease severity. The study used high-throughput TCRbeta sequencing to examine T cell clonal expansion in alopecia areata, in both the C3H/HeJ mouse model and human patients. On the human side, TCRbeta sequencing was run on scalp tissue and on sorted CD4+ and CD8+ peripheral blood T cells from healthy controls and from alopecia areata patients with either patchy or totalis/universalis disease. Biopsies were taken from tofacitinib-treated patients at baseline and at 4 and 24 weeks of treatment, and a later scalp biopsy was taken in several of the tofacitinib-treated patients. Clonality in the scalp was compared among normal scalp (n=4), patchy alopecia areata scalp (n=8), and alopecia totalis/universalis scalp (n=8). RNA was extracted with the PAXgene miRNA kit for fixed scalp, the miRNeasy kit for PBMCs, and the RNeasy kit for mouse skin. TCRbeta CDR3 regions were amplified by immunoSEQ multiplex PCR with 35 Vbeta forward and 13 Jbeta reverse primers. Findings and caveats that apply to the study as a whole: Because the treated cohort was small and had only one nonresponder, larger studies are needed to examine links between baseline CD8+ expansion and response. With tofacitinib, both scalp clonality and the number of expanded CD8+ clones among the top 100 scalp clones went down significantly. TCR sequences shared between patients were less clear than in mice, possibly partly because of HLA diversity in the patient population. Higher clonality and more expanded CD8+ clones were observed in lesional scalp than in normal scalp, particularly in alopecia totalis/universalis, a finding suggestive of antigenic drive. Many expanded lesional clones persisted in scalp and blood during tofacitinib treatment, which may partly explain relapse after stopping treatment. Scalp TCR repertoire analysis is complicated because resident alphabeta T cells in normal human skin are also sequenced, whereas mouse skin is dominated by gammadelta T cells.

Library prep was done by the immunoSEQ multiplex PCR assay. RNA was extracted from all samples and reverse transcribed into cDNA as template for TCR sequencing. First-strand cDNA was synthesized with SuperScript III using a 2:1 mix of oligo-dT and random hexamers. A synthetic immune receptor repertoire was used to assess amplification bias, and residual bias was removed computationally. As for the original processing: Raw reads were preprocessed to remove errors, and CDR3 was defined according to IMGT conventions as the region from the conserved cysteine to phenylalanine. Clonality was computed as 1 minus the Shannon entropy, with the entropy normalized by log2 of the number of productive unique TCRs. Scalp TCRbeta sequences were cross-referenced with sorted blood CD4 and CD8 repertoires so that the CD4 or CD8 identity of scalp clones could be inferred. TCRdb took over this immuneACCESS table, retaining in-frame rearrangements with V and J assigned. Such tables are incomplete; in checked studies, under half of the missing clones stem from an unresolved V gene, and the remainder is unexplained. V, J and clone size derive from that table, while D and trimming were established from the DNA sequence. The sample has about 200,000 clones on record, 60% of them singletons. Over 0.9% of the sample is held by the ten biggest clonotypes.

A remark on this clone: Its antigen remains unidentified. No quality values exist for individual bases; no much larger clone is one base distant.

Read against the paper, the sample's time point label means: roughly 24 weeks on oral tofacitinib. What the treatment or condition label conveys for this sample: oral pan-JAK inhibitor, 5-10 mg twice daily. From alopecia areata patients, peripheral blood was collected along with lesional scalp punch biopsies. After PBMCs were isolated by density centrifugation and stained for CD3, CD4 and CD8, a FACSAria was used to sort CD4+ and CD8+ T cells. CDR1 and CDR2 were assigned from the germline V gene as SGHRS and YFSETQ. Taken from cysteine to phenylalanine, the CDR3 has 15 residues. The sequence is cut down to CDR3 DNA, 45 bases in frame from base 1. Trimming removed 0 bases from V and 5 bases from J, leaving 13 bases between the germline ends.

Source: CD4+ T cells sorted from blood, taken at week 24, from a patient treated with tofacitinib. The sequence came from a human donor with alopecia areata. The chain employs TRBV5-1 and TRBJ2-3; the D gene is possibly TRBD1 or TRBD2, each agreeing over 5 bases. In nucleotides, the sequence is TGCGCCAGCAGCTTGGGAGCAGGTGGGGGAGATACGCAGTATTTT. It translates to CASSLGAGGGDTQYF.